The 21 T cell receptor beta chains given below trace back to one sample, sequenced in a study of cytomegalovirus exposure and HLA in healthy donors. Here immunoSEQ multiplex PCR was the method, and the copy in TCRdb shows in-frame clones only, minus some. The table lists some 140,000 clones, 86% of them singletons. The sample comprised PBMCs. All receptors come from a man younger than 35 in good health and CMV-seropositive.

The chain couples TRBV5-1 to TRBJ1-4, with 10 bases matching TRBD1. Germline assignment: CDR1 SGHRS and CDR2 YFSETQ. V lost 4 bases, J lost 5 bases, and 5 bases stayed unmatched. There are 15 residues in the CDR3. The CDR3 DNA follows: TGCGCCAGCAGCAATCCGGGACAGGGGAATGAAAAACTGTTTTTT. Translation gives CASSNPGQGNEKLFF.

The chain is built from TRBV30 and TRBJ1-2; TRBD1 might be the D (6 bases). Trimming cost V 8 bases and J 6 bases, with 16 bases left between them. This CDR3 contains 12 residues. CDR1 and CDR2 (germline): GTSNPN, SVGIG (reference sequence). The CDR3 DNA is TGTGCCCTGGACCACAGGGTCGATGGCTACACCTTC. Its protein is CALDHRVDGYTF.

This chain connects TRBV14 to TRBJ1-2; 7 bases map to TRBD1. This CDR3 contains 18 residues. Per the germline V gene, CDR1 is SGHDN and CDR2 is FVKESK. V gave up 1 base and J gave up 7 bases; unmatched junction bases: 18. The CDR3 DNA sequence: TGTGCCAGCAGCCAAGCACTGCGTAGGGGCGCAAGGACAGGTGGCTACACCTTC. The encoded protein is CASSQALRRGARTGGYTF.

V gene TRBV6-5 combines with J gene TRBJ2-4, with 11 bases identical to TRBD1. Unmatched junction bases numbered 4, after V lost 5 bases and J lost 7 bases. This CDR3 has 14 residues. The germline V gene has CDR1 MNHEY and CDR2 SVGAGI. The CDR3 region has the DNA TGTGCCAGCAGTGGGACAGGGGGATTGAACATTCAGTACTTC. Translation gives CASSGTGGLNIQYF.

This rearrangement joins TRBV15 to TRBJ1-5; D ambiguous. The CDR3 is made up of 14 amino acids. Germline V gene lookup returns CDR1 LNHNV and CDR2 YYDKDF (reference sequence). V was trimmed by 0 bases and J by 6 bases, leaving 9 bases between them. In nucleotides, the CDR3 is TGTGCCACCAGCAGAGATAGTGGGAGTCAGCCCCAGCATTTT. Translation: CATSRDSGSQPQHF.

CDR3: CASSGVDTEAFF. In DNA, the CDR3 is TGTGCCAGTAGCGGAGTGGACACTGAAGCTTTCTTT. The chain couples TRBV27 to TRBJ1-1; no clear D. The germline gives CDR1 MNHEY, CDR2 SMNVEV (reference sequence). The CDR3 sequence is 12 residues long. The germline V and J ends were trimmed by 9 bases and 3 bases, with 11 bases remaining between them.

The J gene is TRBJ2-1, the V gene TRBV6-4; maybe TRBD1 (5 bases). The CDR3 consists of 15 residues. Germline V gene sequence: CDR1 MRHNA, CDR2 SNTAGT. Trimming shortened V by 3 bases and J by 3 bases, and 12 bases separated the two germline ends. The CDR3 DNA sequence: TGTGCCAGCAGTGAATCGGCAGGGTACTACAATGAGCAGTTCTTC. Its translation is CASSESAGYYNEQFF.

The genes are TRBV6-6 and TRBJ1-1; maybe TRBD1 (6 bases). From germline, CDR1 is MNHNY and CDR2 SVGAGI (reference sequence). The V and J ends lost 6 bases and 1 base respectively, with 15 bases between them. The CDR3 has 15 residues. In DNA form, the CDR3 reads TGTGCCAGCAGGGAGAGGGGGGGCGGGAACACTGAAGCTTTCTTT. Encoded protein: CASRERGGGNTEAFF.

The CDR3 DNA reads TGTGCCAGCAGCCCGGGAGGGGCTGGGGCCAACGTCCTGACTTTC. This encodes CASSPGGAGANVLTF. The chain carries TRBV6-5 and TRBJ2-6; TRBD2 matches at 8 bases. Germline loops: CDR1 MNHEY, CDR2 SVGAGI. Trimming removed 6 bases from V and 2 bases from J; junction bases left unmatched: 3. This CDR3 comprises 15 residues.

This chain connects TRBV6-1 to TRBJ2-7; 12 positions match TRBD1. The J segment lost 11 bases and the V segment lost 6 bases, leaving 11 bases of the junction unmatched. Germline V gives CDR1 MNHNS, CDR2 SASEGT. This CDR3 contains 14 residues. The CDR3 DNA reads as TGTGCCAGCAGCCTCCCCGGGACAGGGGGCATCGAGTACTTC. The encoded protein is CASSLPGTGGIEYF.

This chain joins TRBV7-2 and TRBJ2-7; 8 bases map to TRBD1. Unmatched junction bases numbered 1, after V lost 3 bases and J lost 0 bases. Per germline, CDR1 SGHTA and CDR2 FQGNSA. This CDR3 is 14 amino acids long. The CDR3 reads CASSFDRGSYEQYF. Written as DNA, the CDR3 is TGTGCCAGCAGCTTCGACAGGGGCTCCTACGAGCAGTACTTC.

This clone was seen just once. CDR3 sequence reads: CASSVEGAGTEAFF. The CDR3 DNA is TGTGCCAGCAGCGTAGAGGGGGCTGGAACTGAAGCTTTCTTT. This chain links TRBV9 with TRBJ1-1, with 7 bases fitting TRBD1. The CDR3 runs 14 residues. Germline V gives CDR1 SGDLS, CDR2 YYNGEE. Trimming cost V 0 bases and J 5 bases; bases outside gene matches: 4.

V and J are TRBV7-3 and TRBJ1-1; D is unresolved. Germline loops: CDR1 SGHTA, CDR2 FQGTGA. The CDR3 loop spans 14 amino acids. The ends were cut back, 5 bases at V and 6 bases at J, with 16 bases in the middle. The CDR3 DNA reads TGTGCCAGCAGCCCTCTGGACGGGCGGGCTGAAGCTTTCTTT. Translating it yields CASSPLDGRAEAFF.

In nucleotides, the CDR3 is TGTGCCAGCAGCAAAGAGGCGACTACTAACTATGGCTACACCTTC. Translation gives CASSKEATTNYGYTF. This sequence joins TRBV7-2 and TRBJ1-2, with D uncertain. V lost 5 bases and J 0 bases, leaving 13 bases between the germline ends. CDR3 length: 15 residues. CDR1 SGHTA and CDR2 FQGNSA come from the germline V gene. The entire variable domain, with the rest obtained from reference TRBV7-2 and TRBJ1-2, is as follows: GAGVSQSPSNKVTEKGKDVELRCDPISGHTALYWYRQSLGQGLEFLIYFQGNSAPDKSGLPSDRFSAERTGGSVSTLTIQRTQQEDSAVYLCASSKEATTNYGYTFGSGTRLTVV.

This chain joins TRBV18 and TRBJ2-7; TRBD1 matches at 9 bases. There are 15 residues in the CDR3. Trimming at V came to 3 bases and at J to 5 bases, leaving 8 bases not matched to a gene. Looked up from germline, CDR1 is KGHSH and CDR2 is LQKENI. The CDR3 sequence: CASSPYGTGIHEQYF. CDR3 DNA: TGTGCCAGCTCACCGTACGGGACAGGGATCCACGAGCAGTACTTC.

This clone was seen a few times. V usage is TRBV19 and J usage is TRBJ1-5; TRBD1 agrees at 11 bases. The ends lost 4 bases at V and 7 bases at J; junction bases unmatched: 9. The CDR3 covers 16 residues. The germline V gene encodes CDR1 LNHDA and CDR2 SQIVND (reference sequence). CDR3 protein: CASSTLDRGRGQPQHF. DNA of the CDR3: TGTGCCAGTAGTACTTTGGACAGGGGGCGAGGGCAGCCCCAGCATTTT.

The chain uses TRBV19 and TRBJ1-1; D unresolved. The CDR3 extends over 14 amino acids. CDR1 and CDR2 (germline): LNHDA, SQIVND (reference sequence). V dropped 6 bases and J dropped 0 bases, with 11 bases sitting between them. The CDR3 coding sequence is TGTGCCAGTAGGGTTGCGTTCTTGAACACTGAAGCTTTCTTT. Translated, it gives CASRVAFLNTEAFF.

This clone was observed once. DNA for the CDR3: TGTGCCAGCAGTTTAACGCCGGGTCCTTCTCCCAACTATGGCTACACCTTC. This codes for CASSLTPGPSPNYGYTF. V gene TRBV28 combines with J gene TRBJ1-2; no clear D gene. The CDR3 length is 17 residues. Germline V CDR1 and CDR2: MDHEN, SYDVKM. The germline V and J ends were trimmed by 2 bases and 2 bases, with 18 bases remaining between them.

The V gene is TRBV2, the J gene TRBJ2-7; 7 nucleotides agree with TRBD2. Germline V gene lookup returns CDR1 SNHLY and CDR2 FYNNEI. CDR3 length equals 14 residues. With 3 bases clipped from V and 6 bases from J, the junction kept 8 bases outside the gene matches. CDR3 in DNA: TGTGCCAGCAGTGACATTGGGGGGGGTCTCGAGCAGTACTTC. Residues: CASSDIGGGLEQYF.

This sequence joins TRBV7-9 and TRBJ2-3; TRBD2 might be the D (7 bases). The germline CDR1 and CDR2 sequences are SEHNR and FQNEAQ (reference sequence). V shed 2 bases and J shed 3 bases, with 9 bases lying between them. This CDR3 has 14 amino acids. CDR3 in DNA: TGTGCCAGCAGCTTACGGGGGGCGACAGATACGCAGTATTTT. It is translated as CASSLRGATDTQYF.

This clone came up a few times. The CDR3 spells CASSLQTRSYEQYF. The CDR3 DNA is TGTGCCAGCAGCTTACAGACTAGGTCCTACGAGCAGTACTTC. The rearrangement uses TRBV13 and TRBJ2-7; D possibly corresponds to TRBD2 (6 bases). The germline gives CDR1 PRHDT, CDR2 FYEKMQ (reference sequence). The V and J ends lost 2 bases and 1 base respectively, with 9 bases between them. The CDR3 spans 14 residues.